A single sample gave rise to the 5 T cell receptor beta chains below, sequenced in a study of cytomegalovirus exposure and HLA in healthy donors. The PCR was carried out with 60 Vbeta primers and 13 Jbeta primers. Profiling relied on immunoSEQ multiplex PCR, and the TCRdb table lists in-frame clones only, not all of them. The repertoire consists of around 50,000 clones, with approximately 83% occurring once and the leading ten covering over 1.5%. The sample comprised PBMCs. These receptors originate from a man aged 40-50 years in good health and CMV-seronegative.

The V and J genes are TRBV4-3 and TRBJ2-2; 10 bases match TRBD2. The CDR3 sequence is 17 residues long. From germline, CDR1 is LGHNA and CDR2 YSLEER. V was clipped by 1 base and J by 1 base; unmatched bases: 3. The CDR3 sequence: CASSQVLAGGNTGELFF. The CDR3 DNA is TGCGCCAGCAGCCAAGTCTTAGCGGGGGGGAACACCGGGGAGCTGTTTTTT.

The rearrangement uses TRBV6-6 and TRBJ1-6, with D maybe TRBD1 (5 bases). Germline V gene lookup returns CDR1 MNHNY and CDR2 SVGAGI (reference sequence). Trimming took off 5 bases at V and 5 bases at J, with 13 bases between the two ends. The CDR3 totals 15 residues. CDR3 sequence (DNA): TGTGCCAGCAGTCCGCGACAGATAAATAATTCACCCCTCCACTTT. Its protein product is CASSPRQINNSPLHF.

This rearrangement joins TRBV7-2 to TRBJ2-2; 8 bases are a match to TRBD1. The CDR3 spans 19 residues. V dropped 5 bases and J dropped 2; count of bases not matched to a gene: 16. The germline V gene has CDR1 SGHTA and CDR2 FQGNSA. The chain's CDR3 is CASSLMGGRGRVNTGELFF. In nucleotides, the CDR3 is TGTGCCAGCAGCCTAATGGGGGGCAGGGGGCGTGTAAACACCGGGGAGCTGTTTTTT.

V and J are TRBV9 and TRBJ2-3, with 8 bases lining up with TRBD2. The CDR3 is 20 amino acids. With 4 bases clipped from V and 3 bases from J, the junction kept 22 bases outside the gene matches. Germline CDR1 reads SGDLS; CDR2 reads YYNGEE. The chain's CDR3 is CASSFGGISSAGGPTDTQYF. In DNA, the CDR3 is TGTGCCAGCAGCTTTGGTGGTATAAGTTCCGCGGGGGGTCCGACAGATACGCAGTATTTT.

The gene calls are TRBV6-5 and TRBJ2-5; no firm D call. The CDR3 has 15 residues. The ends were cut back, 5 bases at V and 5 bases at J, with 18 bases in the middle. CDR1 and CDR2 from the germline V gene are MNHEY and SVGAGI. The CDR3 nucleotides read TGTGCCAGCAGTACCGAAGGCTCGGGTGCGGAGACCCAGTACTTC. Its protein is CASSTEGSGAETQYF.